This TCR beta chain originates from a study of shared clonotypes between healthy human individuals. The authors distributed each subset's genomic DNA evenly over several immunoSEQ plates. Method: immunoSEQ multiplex PCR; TCRdb's copy keeps in-frame clones and lacks some. The sample contains roughly 2.6 million clones, more than 80% of which appear only once. The clonotype comes from a man between 18 and 29 years old in good health. The specimen sequenced was naive CD4+ T cells sorted from blood. Subset denoted: CD45RA+ positively selected.

The CDR3 reads CASSIEGRDTEAFF. Here the CDR3 DNA reads TGTGCCAGTAGTATAGAGGGGCGGGACACTGAAGCTTTCTTT. This rearrangement joins TRBV19 to TRBJ1-1, with D possibly being TRBD1 (5 bases). V gave up 0 bases and J gave up 3 bases, with 8 bases separating them. Germline V gene sequence: CDR1 LNHDA, CDR2 SQIVND (reference sequence). The CDR3 covers 14 residues.